These 30 T cell receptor beta chains were all obtained from the same sample, sequenced in a study of PD-1 blockade in classical Hodgkin lymphoma. There was relapse after autologous stem cell transplantation in every patient, and there was variation in brentuximab vedotin exposure. TCRdb keeps only in-frame clones here, not all; method: immunoSEQ multiplex PCR. The profile shows about 66,000 clones, over 70% of them singletons. The input for sequencing was peripheral blood mononuclear cells (PBMCs), taken before the second cycle of nivolumab. The receptors here all came from a human donor with classical Hodgkin lymphoma.

The chain is built from TRBV7-9 and TRBJ1-5; D is possibly TRBD1 (6 bases). Germline CDR1 reads SEHNR; CDR2 reads FQNEAQ (reference sequence). The CDR3 runs 13 residues. Trimming stripped 0 bases from V and 11 bases from J, with 11 bases between. CDR3 protein: CASSLAGQKAQHF. CDR3 DNA: TGTGCCAGCAGCTTAGCCGGACAGAAGGCCCAGCATTTT.

The V gene is TRBV19, the J gene TRBJ1-4; no clear D gene. This CDR3 is built from 14 residues. Germline assignment: CDR1 LNHDA and CDR2 SQIVND (reference sequence). V lost 2 bases, J lost 5 bases, and 9 bases lay in between. Here the CDR3 DNA reads TGTGCCAGTAGTATAACCGGGCGCAATGAAAAACTGTTTTTT. It codes for CASSITGRNEKLFF.

The chain couples TRBV6-5 to TRBJ1-1; a weak D match, TRBD1 (5 bases). The germline V gene has CDR1 MNHEY and CDR2 SVGAGI. V lost 8 bases to trimming and J lost 0 bases, with 10 bases between them. The CDR3 has 13 residues. The CDR3 region is CASVGGMNTEAFF. CDR3 sequence (DNA): TGTGCCAGCGTTGGGGGGATGAACACTGAAGCTTTCTTT.

The chain has TRBV13 and TRBJ1-1; 8 bases are shared with TRBD1. The germline CDR1 and CDR2 sequences are PRHDT and FYEKMQ (reference sequence). The CDR3 has 15 amino acids. V lost 0 bases and J lost 5; bases outside the gene matches: 5. The CDR3 loop is CASSLGDRVITEAFF. Here the CDR3 DNA reads TGTGCCAGCAGCTTAGGGGACAGGGTGATAACTGAAGCTTTCTTT.

The CDR3 region has the DNA TGTGCCAGCAGCCCCGGACAGGGTTTCCGTCAGCCCCAGCATTTT. This translates into CASSPGQGFRQPQHF. The chain has TRBV6-5 and TRBJ1-5; 8 nucleotides align to TRBD1. The germline V gene has CDR1 MNHEY and CDR2 SVGAGI. This CDR3 region has 15 residues. V gave up 6 bases and J gave up 6 bases; unmatched junction bases: 10.

V is TRBV28 and J is TRBJ1-1; D perhaps matches TRBD1 (6 bases). The CDR3 runs to 16 residues. From germline, CDR1 is MDHEN and CDR2 SYDVKM. Deletions cut 5 bases from V and 0 bases from J, with 16 bases between. Written as DNA, the CDR3 is TGTGCCAGCAGTCCATGGACAGTCCCTATGAACACTGAAGCTTTCTTT. Translation gives CASSPWTVPMNTEAFF.

J is TRBJ2-2 and V is TRBV9; tentative D call: TRBD1 (5 bases). V gave up 5 bases and J gave up 4 bases, with 15 bases separating them. The CDR3 extends over 15 amino acids. Germline V CDR1 and CDR2: SGDLS, YYNGEE. CDR3 in DNA: TGTGCCAGCAGTCTGGTGGGGCGAGGCACCGGGGAGCTGTTTTTT. Its protein is CASSLVGRGTGELFF. Full variable domain (outside the CDR3, taken from reference TRBV9 and TRBJ2-2): DSGVTQTPKHLITATGQRVTLRCSPRSGDLSVYWYQQSLDQGLQFLIQYYNGEERAKGNILERFSAQQFPDLHSELNLSSLELGDSALYFCASSLVGRGTGELFFGEGSRLTVL.

Here the CDR3 DNA reads TGCAGCGTTGAGGTTAATAGCAATCAGCCCCAGCATTTT. Translation: CSVEVNSNQPQHF. The chain is built from TRBV29-1 and TRBJ1-5; D remains ambiguous. Germline V gene lookup returns CDR1 SQVTM and CDR2 ANQGSEA. Trimming cost V 3 bases and J 0 bases, with 6 bases left between them. The length of the CDR3 is 13 residues.

The J gene is TRBJ1-3, the V gene TRBV19; 7 bases map to TRBD1. This CDR3 is 16 amino acids long. Germline V gene data show CDR1 as LNHDA and CDR2 as SQIVND (reference sequence). The V and J ends lost 6 bases and 6 bases, in that order; junction bases with no gene match: 14. The DNA of the CDR3 is TGTGCCAGTAGCCTACGGACAGGCGCCTATGCAAACACCATATATTTT. Amino acids: CASSLRTGAYANTIYF.

The V call is TRBV19, the J call TRBJ2-7; 11 nucleotides agree with TRBD2. This CDR3 is built from 18 residues. With V trimmed by 2 bases and J by 3 bases, 12 bases remained unmatched. Germline V gives CDR1 LNHDA, CDR2 SQIVND (reference sequence). The DNA of the CDR3 is TGTGCCAGTAGTATAAGATTGGTGGGACTAGCGGATATCTACGAGCAGTACTTC. Translated: CASSIRLVGLADIYEQYF.

In this sample, this clone turned up a few times. The rearrangement joins TRBV6-6 to TRBJ1-1; D gene ambiguous. The V end was cut by 5 bases, the J end by 3 bases, with 13 bases between. The CDR3 length is 14 residues. Germline V gene data show CDR1 as MNHNY and CDR2 as SVGAGI (reference sequence). The CDR3 region has the DNA TGTGCCAGCAGTGGGCCCCCCGAGGACACTGAAGCTTTCTTT. Translating gives CASSGPPEDTEAFF.

The chain has TRBV7-9 and TRBJ2-1, with D perhaps matching TRBD2 (5 bases). The CDR3 sequence is 14 residues long. Trimming stripped 2 bases from V and 3 bases from J, with 8 bases between. Germline V CDR1 and CDR2: SEHNR, FQNEAQ (reference sequence). The chain's CDR3 is CASSLTGDYNEQFF. CDR3 nucleotide sequence: TGTGCCAGCAGCTTAACCGGGGACTACAATGAGCAGTTCTTC. The full variable domain, with the rest looked up from reference TRBV7-9 and TRBJ2-1, is DTGVSQNPRHKITKRGQNVTFRCDPISEHNRLYWYRQTLGQGPEFLTYFQNEAQLEKSRLLSDRFSAERPKGSFSTLEIQRTEQGDSAMYLCASSLTGDYNEQFFGPGTRLTVL.

The chain has TRBV27 and TRBJ1-6; the D gene is possibly TRBD1 (5 bases). Germline CDR1 is MNHEY and CDR2 is SMNVEV (reference sequence). The CDR3 totals 14 residues. Trimming removed 6 bases from V and 7 bases from J, with 13 bases in between. The CDR3 DNA sequence: TGTGCCAGCAGCCAGGGTGGGGGGAATTCACCCCTCCACTTT. It translates to CASSQGGGNSPLHF.

This rearrangement joins TRBV18 to TRBJ2-7, with 11 bases identical to TRBD2. Losses at the gene ends were 4 bases for V and 6 bases for J; bases not matched to a gene: 11. Germline assignment: CDR1 KGHSH and CDR2 LQKENI. The CDR3 is 16 residues long. CDR3 protein: CASSLWISGRAGEQYF. The CDR3 coding sequence is TGTGCCAGCTCACTGTGGATTAGCGGGAGGGCCGGCGAGCAGTACTTC. Full variable domain (outside the CDR3, taken from reference TRBV18 and TRBJ2-7): NAGVMQNPRHLVRRRGQEARLRCSPMKGHSHVYWYRQLPEEGLKFMVYLQKENIIDESGMPKERFSAEFPKEGPSILRIQQVVRGDSAAYFCASSLWISGRAGEQYFGPGTRLTVT.

This clone was seen only a few times. The chain links TRBV28 to TRBJ2-1; tentatively, D is TRBD1 (6 bases). V was pared by 3 bases and J by 3 bases, with 15 bases between. Germline V gene sequence: CDR1 MDHEN, CDR2 SYDVKM. CDR3 length equals 16 residues. The CDR3 sequence: CASSLLRDKLYNEQFF. CDR3 sequence (DNA): TGTGCCAGCAGTTTGCTTAGGGACAAACTCTACAATGAGCAGTTCTTC. The whole variable domain, filled in from reference TRBV28 and TRBJ2-1, reads DVKVTQSSRYLVKRTGEKVFLECVQDMDHENMFWYRQDPGLGLRLIYFSYDVKMKEKGDIPEGYSVSREKKERFSLILESASTNQTSMYLCASSLLRDKLYNEQFFGPGTRLTVL.

This clone was seen more than once but under ten times. The rearrangement links TRBV2 to TRBJ1-6, with D maybe TRBD1 (6 bases). The CDR3 sequence is 12 residues long. Trimming removed 6 bases at V and 9 bases at J, with 9 bases between. Per the germline V gene, CDR1 is SNHLY and CDR2 is FYNNEI. Written as DNA, the CDR3 is TGTGCCAGCAGAGAACAGGGTTCACCCCTCCACTTT. Amino acid sequence: CASREQGSPLHF.

V and J are TRBV27 and TRBJ2-7; D possibly corresponds to TRBD2 (5 bases). CDR1 and CDR2 (germline): MNHEY, SMNVEV (reference sequence). This CDR3 is built from 17 residues. Between the trimmed V and J ends, which lost 3 bases and 3 bases, there was a span of 21 bases. This CDR3 reads CASSLLPTFSGDYEQYF. DNA of the CDR3: TGTGCCAGCAGTTTGCTCCCCACCTTCAGCGGAGACTACGAGCAGTACTTC.

This clone was seen more than once but under ten times. The chain combines TRBV30 with TRBJ1-1, with unresolved D. The V end lost 3 bases, the J end lost 3 bases, and 14 bases lay between the germline ends. Germline V gene data show CDR1 as GTSNPN and CDR2 as SVGIG (reference sequence). This CDR3 region has 14 residues. CDR3 loop: CAWSHPPEDTEAFF. In DNA form, the CDR3 reads TGTGCCTGGAGCCATCCCCCGGAGGACACTGAAGCTTTCTTT.

A word on this clone: This sequence may be a read error, since a much larger clone differs from it by one base. The V gene is TRBV9, the J gene TRBJ1-5; D remains unclear. Germline-derived CDR1 and CDR2 are SGDLS and YYNGEE. The CDR3 totals 13 residues. CDR3 loop: CASNVFGNQPQHF. In nucleotides, the CDR3 is TGTGCCAGCAACGTATTTGGAAATCAGCCCCAGCATTTT.

Here the CDR3 DNA reads TGTGCCAGCACTGCCCGGGCGGGATTTAACTATGGCTACACCTTC. Translation gives CASTARAGFNYGYTF. V and J are TRBV27 and TRBJ1-2, with D unclear. CDR1 and CDR2 (germline): MNHEY, SMNVEV (reference sequence). This CDR3 has 15 residues. Trimming shortened V by 7 bases and J by 1 base, and 16 bases separated the two germline ends.

This clone was seen a few times. The chain has TRBV9 and TRBJ2-3; 8 bases line up with TRBD2. J was trimmed by 1 base and V by 0 bases; bases with no gene match: 4. Germline V gene sequence: CDR1 SGDLS, CDR2 YYNGEE. This CDR3 spans 16 amino acids. The CDR3 nucleotides read TGTGCCAGCAGCGTAGGACCAGCGGGGGGCACAGATACGCAGTATTTT. It encodes CASSVGPAGGTDTQYF.

The rearrangement uses TRBV7-9 and TRBJ2-5; TRBD1 agrees at 7 bases. This CDR3 spans 19 amino acids. Germline trimming cut 4 bases from V and 1 base from J; bases unmatched to any gene: 18. The V gene's germline CDR1 is SEHNR and CDR2 FQNEAQ (reference sequence). This CDR3 reads CASSSDWYRGPASQETQYF. CDR3 coding DNA: TGTGCCAGCAGCTCCGACTGGTACAGGGGTCCTGCCTCCCAAGAGACCCAGTACTTC.

The chain has TRBV30 and TRBJ1-1; D unclear. This CDR3 comprises 14 residues. From germline, CDR1 is GTSNPN and CDR2 SVGIG (reference sequence). V shed 2 bases and J shed 10 bases, with 20 bases lying between them. As DNA, the CDR3 is TGTGCCTGGAGTCCTCCAGGCACCATTAGCGTAGCTTTCTTT. Residues: CAWSPPGTISVAFF.

Worth noting for this clone: Relative to the germline gene, one junction end is altered; a read error may explain this. The genes are TRBV28 and TRBJ1-1; D is unresolved. The CDR3 has 13 residues. From germline, CDR1 is MDHEN and CDR2 SYDVKM. As DNA, the CDR3 is TGTGCCAGCAGTTTAGGCAGGAACGCTGAAGCTTTCTTT. This gives the protein CASSLGRNAEAFF. The variable domain in full, with the rest retrieved from reference TRBV28 and TRBJ1-1, is DVKVTQSSRYLVKRTGEKVFLECVQDMDHENMFWYRQDPGLGLRLIYFSYDVKMKEKGDIPEGYSVSREKKERFSLILESASTNQTSMYLCASSLGRNAEAFFGQGTRLTVV.

The J gene is TRBJ1-2, the V gene TRBV21-1. TRBV21-1 is a known pseudogene. The length of the CDR3 is 13 residues. The CDR3 is CASSKGLSYGYTF. CDR3 DNA sequence: TGTGCCAGCAGCAAAGGTCTGAGCTACGGCTACACCTTC.

The V call is TRBV4-1, the J call TRBJ2-5, with D tentatively TRBD2 (7 bases). Germline V gives CDR1 MGHRA, CDR2 YSYEKL. CDR3 length: 14 amino acids. V shed 0 bases and J shed 5 bases, with 10 bases lying between them. CDR3 DNA: TGCGCCAGCAGCCAAGAGGAGGGGGGGGAGACCCAGTACTTC. Translation gives CASSQEEGGETQYF.

The chain employs TRBV10-2 and TRBJ2-1; 9 positions match TRBD2. CDR1 is WSHSY, CDR2 SAAADI, per germline. V was pared by 0 bases and J by 7 bases, with 10 bases of the junction left unmatched. The CDR3 spans 17 residues. CDR3 loop: CASSESTAGGPQNEQFF. In DNA form, the CDR3 reads TGCGCCAGCAGTGAGTCGACGGCGGGGGGGCCACAGAATGAGCAGTTCTTC.

This sequence joins TRBV11-2 and TRBJ1-4; no clear D. The CDR3 has 15 amino acids. CDR1 is SGHAT, CDR2 FQNNGV, per germline. Trimming shortened V by 3 bases and J by 7 bases, and 15 bases separated the two germline ends. The CDR3 DNA follows: TGTGCCAGCAGCTTGGCTCCCGGGTGGGGTGAAAAACTGTTTTTT. Translated: CASSLAPGWGEKLFF.

The V and J genes are TRBV6-6 and TRBJ2-3, with unresolved D. Trimming took off 2 bases at V and 6 bases at J, with 6 bases between the two ends. This CDR3 is 12 amino acids long. CDR1 MNHNY and CDR2 SVGAGI come from the germline V gene (reference sequence). The CDR3 sequence: CASSYAWDTQYF. The DNA of the CDR3 is TGTGCCAGCAGTTACGCCTGGGATACGCAGTATTTT.

The rearrangement links TRBV11-2 to TRBJ2-7; 8 bases are a match to TRBD1. Germline CDR1 and CDR2: SGHAT and FQNNGV. Trimming at V came to 5 bases and at J to 4 bases, leaving 7 bases not matched to a gene. The CDR3 length is 14 residues. CDR3 loop: CASSPRQGRYEQYF. CDR3 nucleotide sequence: TGTGCCAGCAGCCCCCGACAGGGGCGGTACGAGCAGTACTTC.